These 32 T cell receptor beta chains were all obtained from the same sample, sequenced in a study of T-cell reconstitution after alpha-beta-depleted transplantation in children. Construction of the TCRbeta library involved unique molecular identifiers. TCRdb redid the calling of the PCR reads with MiXCR, one entry per CDR3 protein. Of 200,000 to 250,000 distinct CDR3 sequences in the sample, roughly 8.3% were seen once. This specimen was PBMCs, mostly from graft donor cells, taken 360 days after TCRalphabeta/CD19-depleted stem cell transplant. The receptor source for this set is a male patient under 10 years old who had a stem cell transplant for acute myeloid leukemia, so the T cells may come from the graft donor.

This chain joins TRBV5-5 and TRBJ2-2; 9 positions match TRBD1. This CDR3 contains 18 residues. With 0 bases clipped from V and 2 bases from J, the junction kept 8 bases outside the gene matches. Germline lookup yields CDR1 SGHKS and CDR2 YYEKEE (reference sequence). This CDR3 is CASSLAEGQGLNTGELFF. The CDR3, as DNA: TGTGCCAGCAGCTTGGCCGAGGGACAGGGTTTAAACACCGGGGAGCTGTTTTTT.

This clonotype turned up a few times. V gene TRBV20-1 combines with J gene TRBJ1-5, with D unclear. From germline, CDR1 is DFQATT and CDR2 SNEGSKA (reference sequence). V shed 3 bases and J shed 5 bases, with 11 bases lying between them. This CDR3 spans 13 amino acids. The CDR3 region has the DNA TGCAGTGCTAGCGGGCAGGTCCATCAGCCCCAGCATTTT. Translated: CSASGQVHQPQHF.

This clonotype appeared a few times. The V gene is TRBV12-3 or TRBV12-4, the J gene TRBJ2-7; tentative D call: TRBD1 (6 bases). The V end lost 2 bases, the J end lost 7 bases, and 24 bases lay between the germline ends. The CDR3 has 17 residues. CDR3 DNA: TGTGCCAGCAGTTTATCCTGGGGGCTTGGTAGTATGGGGGAGCAGTACGTC. It is translated as CASSLSWGLGSMGEQYV.

The chain is built from TRBV5-1 and TRBJ2-1; TRBD1 matches at 9 bases. CDR3 length: 17 amino acids. Germline V CDR1 and CDR2: SGHRS, YFSETQ. V dropped 3 bases and J dropped 1; count of bases not matched to a gene: 8. CDR3 DNA: TGCGCCAGCAGCTGGCCCCGACAGGGGGGATCCTACAATGAGCAGTTCTTC. Translating it yields CASSWPRQGGSYNEQFF. Full variable domain (rest looked up from reference TRBV5-1 and TRBJ2-1): KAGVTQTPRYLIKTRGQQVTLSCSPISGHRSVSWYQQTPGQGLQFLFEYFSETQRNKGNFPGRFSGRQFSNSRSEMNVSTLELGDSALYLCASSWPRQGGSYNEQFFGPGTRLTVL.

This clonotype was seen more than once but under ten times. The rearrangement links TRBV20-1 to TRBJ2-5, with TRBD1 identical over 7 bases. This CDR3 has 15 amino acids. The trim removed 2 bases at V and 5 bases at J, leaving 11 bases unmatched. The germline CDR1 and CDR2 sequences are DFQATT and SNEGSKA (reference sequence). For the CDR3, the DNA is TGCAGTGCTAGATCGACAGGGTTGGTGGGTGAGACCCAGTACTTC. Protein: CSARSTGLVGETQYF.

This clonotype came up many times. This chain uses TRBV20-1 with TRBJ1-1; D is perhaps TRBD1 (5 bases). Germline V gene data show CDR1 as DFQATT and CDR2 as SNEGSKA (reference sequence). The CDR3 contains 12 residues. CDR3 loop: CRIGARSPEAFF. The CDR3 nucleotides are TGCAGGATAGGGGCCAGGTCCCCTGAAGCTTTCTTT.

This clonotype was counted ten times or more. This chain uses TRBV6-5 with TRBJ2-2, with TRBD2 identical over 9 bases. The V gene end was trimmed by 6 bases and the J gene end by 5 bases; junction bases not matched to a gene: 10. The CDR3 contains 16 residues. CDR1 and CDR2 from the germline V gene are MNHEY and SVGAGI. CDR3 sequence (DNA): TGTGCCAGCAGCCATAGCGGGAGCGGGAAAACCGGGGAGCTGTTTTTT. This translates into CASSHSGSGKTGELFF.

This clonotype has a handful of counts. The chain carries TRBV12-3 or TRBV12-4 and TRBJ2-3; D may be TRBD1 or TRBD2 (6 bases each). V lost 4 bases and J 2 bases, leaving 13 bases between the germline ends. This CDR3 comprises 15 residues. The CDR3 protein is CASSWEQGLTDTQYF. The CDR3, as DNA: TGTGCCAGCAGTTGGGAACAGGGACTCACAGATACGCAGTATTTT.

The V and J genes are TRBV5-1 and TRBJ2-7; a possible D gene is TRBD1 (5 bases). The V end was cut by 0 bases, the J end by 1 base, with 14 bases between. CDR1 and CDR2 (germline): SGHRS, YFSETQ. The CDR3 spans 16 residues. DNA for the CDR3: TGCGCCAGCAGCTTGGGACAGTCAGGCCTATCCTACGAGCAGTACGTC. It translates to CASSLGQSGLSYEQYV.

This clonotype was counted ten times or more. This rearrangement joins TRBV7-2 to TRBJ2-7; D gene ambiguous. V was trimmed by 1 base and J by 3 bases, leaving 7 bases between them. Germline CDR1 and CDR2: SGHTA and FQGNSA. This CDR3 spans 13 amino acids. DNA of the CDR3: TGTGCCAGCAGCTTAGTAGTGGTCTACGAGCAGTACTTC. Translated: CASSLVVVYEQYF.

This clonotype was seen only a few times. The V call is TRBV10-3, the J call TRBJ1-2, with D unresolved. Germline CDR1 and CDR2: ENHRY and SYGVKD. The CDR3 consists of 14 residues. Trimming pared 3 bases from V and 8 bases from J, leaving 16 bases between. The CDR3 coding sequence is TGTGCCATCAGTGAAAGGGCAGGTCTAAAGGGCTACACCTTC. Translated: CAISERAGLKGYTF.

The rearrangement joins TRBV7-3 to TRBJ2-7, with D possibly being TRBD2 (7 bases). Germline-derived CDR1 and CDR2 are SGHTA and FQGTGA. Trimming left V 6 bases short and J 7 bases short, with 16 bases between. The CDR3 contains 13 residues. CDR3: CASSSQGGSEQYV. Written as DNA, the CDR3 is TGTGCCAGCAGTTCACAGGGAGGGAGTGAGCAGTACGTC.

This clonotype was observed at least ten times. The genes are TRBV7-2 and TRBJ2-1; TRBD1 aligns across 9 bases. Germline V gene sequence: CDR1 SGHTA, CDR2 FQGNSA. The CDR3 sequence is 15 residues long. Unmatched junction bases numbered 6, after V lost 5 bases and J lost 4 bases. Here the CDR3 DNA reads TGTGCCAGCAGCCTGGGACAGGGAGGGTACAATGAGCAGTTCTTC. Translated, it gives CASSLGQGGYNEQFF.

This clonotype was seen at least ten times. This chain links TRBV5-1 with TRBJ1-5, with D perhaps matching TRBD1 (5 bases). This CDR3 contains 14 residues. The V gene's germline CDR1 is SGHRS and CDR2 YFSETQ. V was pared by 3 bases and J by 3 bases, with 10 bases between. The CDR3 sequence: CASSWKTDNQPQHF. The CDR3 nucleotides read TGCGCCAGCAGCTGGAAGACAGACAATCAGCCCCAGCATTTT. The full variable domain, in which reference TRBV5-1 and TRBJ1-5 provide the parts outside the CDR3, is KAGVTQTPRYLIKTRGQQVTLSCSPISGHRSVSWYQQTPGQGLQFLFEYFSETQRNKGNFPGRFSGRQFSNSRSEMNVSTLELGDSALYLCASSWKTDNQPQHFGDGTRLSIL.

This clonotype was observed at least ten times. The V and J genes are TRBV12-3 or TRBV12-4 and TRBJ2-5; 10 bases map to TRBD2. The J segment lost 6 bases and the V segment lost 1 base, leaving 8 bases of the junction unmatched. There are 16 residues in the CDR3. CDR3 coding DNA: TGTGCCAGCAGTTTAGTTCCAGCGGGAGGGTTAAAGACCCAGTACTTC. Translated, it gives CASSLVPAGGLKTQYF.

This clonotype has only a few counts. The chain links TRBV6-4 to TRBJ1-2; D call uncertain. The V and J ends lost 8 bases and 0 bases respectively, with 28 bases between them. The germline CDR1 and CDR2 sequences are MRHNA and SNTAGT. This CDR3 spans 19 amino acids. The CDR3: CASAAVWGVGSLANYGYTF. DNA of the CDR3: TGTGCCAGCGCGGCTGTCTGGGGAGTCGGTTCGTTAGCTAACTATGGCTACACCTTC.

The V call is TRBV7-3, the J call TRBJ2-2; D is ambiguous. Germline V gene sequence: CDR1 SGHTA, CDR2 FQGTGA. The ends were cut back, 5 bases at V and 4 bases at J, with 20 bases in the middle. CDR3 length: 17 residues. The CDR3 reads CASSPNLIGPGTGELFF. The CDR3 nucleotides read TGTGCCAGCAGCCCGAACCTGATCGGTCCGGGCACCGGGGAGCTGTTTTTT.

The chain is built from TRBV5-4 and TRBJ2-1; D possibly corresponds to TRBD2 (5 bases). Per the germline V gene, CDR1 is SGHNT and CDR2 is YYREEE (reference sequence). There are 16 residues in the CDR3. Trimming left V 0 bases short and J 4 bases short, with 14 bases between. The CDR3 DNA reads as TGTGCCAGCAGCTTGGCCAAAGCGGCAGGTTACAATGAGCAGTTCTTC. Its translation is CASSLAKAAGYNEQFF. Full variable domain (remainder filled in from reference TRBV5-4 and TRBJ2-1): ETGVTQSPTHLIKTRGQQVTLRCSSQSGHNTVSWYQQALGQGPQFIFQYYREEENGRGNFPPRFSGLQFPNYSSELNVNALELDDSALYLCASSLAKAAGYNEQFFGPGTRLTVL.

This clonotype was counted ten times or more. The chain links TRBV7-3 to TRBJ2-6; D is unresolved. V gave up 2 bases and J gave up 0 bases, with 5 bases separating them. CDR1 is SGHTA, CDR2 FQGTGA, per germline. The CDR3 covers 15 residues. The DNA for the CDR3 is TGTGCCAGCAGCTTACGCAGCTCTGGGGCCAACGTCCTGACTTTC. Translated, it gives CASSLRSSGANVLTF.

In its sample, this clonotype was seen a few times. The chain joins TRBV3-1 to TRBJ2-7; 10 bases fit TRBD2. This CDR3 has 15 residues. J lost 4 bases, V lost 1 base, and 4 bases had no gene match. Germline V gene data show CDR1 as LGHDT and CDR2 as YNNKEL (reference sequence). The CDR3 spells CASSQGGLAAYEQYF. CDR3 DNA sequence: TGTGCCAGCAGCCAAGGCGGACTAGCGGCATACGAGCAGTACTTC.

This clonotype occurred many times. This chain joins TRBV12-3 or TRBV12-4 and TRBJ2-2, with D unresolved. This CDR3 has 13 amino acids. The ends were cut back, 6 bases at V and 3 bases at J, with 8 bases in the middle. The CDR3: CASSTRYTGELFF. CDR3 in DNA: TGTGCCAGCAGCACCCGGTACACCGGGGAGCTGTTTTTT.

This clonotype was counted at least ten times. The chain combines TRBV4-2 with TRBJ2-1; 8 bases are a match to TRBD2. The V segment lost 0 bases and the J segment 6 bases; nucleotides outside the gene matches: 4. The CDR3 consists of 15 residues. In germline, CDR1 is LGHNA, CDR2 YNFKEQ. CDR3 nucleotide sequence: TGTGCCAGCAGCCAAGAATGGCTAGCGGGCAATGAGCAGTTCTTC. As protein: CASSQEWLAGNEQFF.

This clonotype was seen ten or more times. This chain links TRBV29-1 with TRBJ2-3; no clear D. The V gene lost 6 bases and the J gene lost 2 bases, with 12 bases spanning the gap. Looked up from germline, CDR1 is SQVTM and CDR2 is ANQGSEA. The CDR3 totals 13 residues. The DNA for the CDR3 is TGCAGCGTCGTACCAGACACCACAGATACGCAGTATTTT. Translating it yields CSVVPDTTDTQYF.

This clonotype was recorded a few times. This rearrangement joins TRBV29-1 to TRBJ2-1; D may be TRBD2 (5 bases). CDR3 size: 12 residues. V was trimmed by 7 bases and J by 5 bases, leaving 12 bases between them. Germline CDR1 and CDR2: SQVTM and ANQGSEA. The chain's CDR3 is CSGKDSNNEQFF. In DNA form, the CDR3 reads TGCAGCGGGAAGGACTCGAACAATGAGCAGTTCTTC.

The chain is built from TRBV14 and TRBJ1-4, with D unclear. The CDR3 has 12 residues. Per germline, CDR1 SGHDN and CDR2 FVKESK. Deletions cut 5 bases from V and 4 bases from J, with 5 bases between. CDR3 sequence reads: CASSGLNEKLFF. The CDR3 region has the DNA TGTGCCAGCAGCGGCCTTAATGAAAAACTGTTTTTT.

This clonotype has just a few counts. The chain carries TRBV20-1 and TRBJ1-2; TRBD1 agrees at 7 bases. V lost 7 bases to trimming and J lost 3 bases; unmatched junction nucleotides: 11. The CDR3 covers 14 residues. CDR1 DFQATT and CDR2 SNEGSKA come from the germline V gene (reference sequence). DNA of the CDR3: TGCAGTGGAACGAAAGGACAGGCCCACTATGGCTACACCTTC. Residues: CSGTKGQAHYGYTF.

In this sample, this clonotype turned up many times. The rearrangement uses TRBV7-2 and TRBJ2-7; the D is unclear. Germline assignment: CDR1 SGHTA and CDR2 FQGNSA. V gave up 0 bases and J gave up 3 bases, with 9 bases separating them. The CDR3 runs to 14 residues. CDR3 nucleotides: TGTGCCAGCAGCTTAGCATTGTTCCTCTACGAGCAGTACTTC. Amino acids: CASSLALFLYEQYF. The whole variable domain, filled in from reference TRBV7-2 and TRBJ2-7, reads GAGVSQSPSNKVTEKGKDVELRCDPISGHTALYWYRQSLGQGLEFLIYFQGNSAPDKSGLPSDRFSAERTGGSVSTLTIQRTQQEDSAVYLCASSLALFLYEQYFGPGTRLTVT.

This clonotype has just a few counts. The junction differs from germline at one of its ends, possibly a read error. The rearrangement links TRBV18 to TRBJ1-1; D remains unclear. The CDR3 loop spans 15 amino acids. CDR1 is KGHSH, CDR2 LQKENI, per germline. CDR3 amino acids: CASSPRGVWDTEAFF. The CDR3 bases are TGTGCCAGCTCCCCACGGGGAGTGTGGGACACTGAAGCTTTCTTT.

The CDR3 reads CSGTGRLNSPLHF. CDR3 sequence (DNA): TGCAGTGGGACGGGACGGCTTAATTCACCCCTCCACTTT. The rearrangement uses TRBV20-1 and TRBJ1-6; D is perhaps TRBD1 (5 bases). This CDR3 is built from 13 residues. The V end lost 7 bases, the J end lost 6 bases, and 13 bases lay between the germline ends. Germline V CDR1 and CDR2: DFQATT, SNEGSKA (reference sequence).

V and J are TRBV21-1 and TRBJ2-7; the listed D gene, TRBD1, was not tested against the DNA. TRBV21-1 constitutes a pseudogene. The CDR3 contains 9 residues. This chain's CDR3 is CASSKPPYV. The CDR3 DNA is TGTGCCAGCAGCAAACCCCCCTACGTC.

This clonotype showed up just a few times. The CDR3 sequence is CSAHRTGSYEQYF. Written as DNA, the CDR3 is TGCAGTGCCCACCGGACAGGTTCCTACGAGCAGTACTTC. This rearrangement joins TRBV20-1 to TRBJ2-7; 7 positions match TRBD1. Trimming cost V 6 bases and J 1 base; bases outside gene matches: 6. This CDR3 contains 13 residues. CDR1 is DFQATT, CDR2 SNEGSKA, per germline (reference sequence).

This clonotype has more than one count but fewer than ten. The CDR3 bases are TGCGCCAGCAGCTTTGACATACTCTATGGCTACACCTTC. Translation: CASSFDILYGYTF. J is TRBJ1-2 and V is TRBV5-1; D unresolved. The germline gives CDR1 SGHRS, CDR2 YFSETQ. The CDR3 is 13 residues long. V lost 2 bases, J lost 4 bases, and 9 bases lay in between.